Listed below are T cell receptor beta chains from one sample, sequenced in a study of T cells in Graves' hyperthyroidism and ophthalmopathy. TCRdb re-called the multiplex PCR reads through MiXCR, storing one row per CDR3 protein. This sample has a few hundred thousand distinct CDR3 sequences, with 15% to 20% found just once. Source material: blood. The receptors derive from a woman aged 25 to 45 with Graves' ophthalmopathy. Each CDR3 is given with its conserved first and last residue. The D gene is left open where the match is weak. Some rows mark clone size as missing; the rest say once, few, many or name a class of expanded clone.

TRBJ2-3,many,TRBD2,TRBV20-1,CSGVRGIADTQYF,TGCAGTGGAGTGCGGGGGATTGCAGATACGCAGTATTTT
TRBJ2-7,NA,TRBD2,TRBV29-1,CSQYYPRTSGRRWEQYF,TGCAGCCAATATTACCCGCGGACTAGCGGGAGGAGATGGGAGCAGTACTTC
TRBJ2-3,many,TRBD1,TRBV18,CASAPGQPGTDTQYF,TGTGCCAGCGCTCCGGGACAGCCGGGCACAGATACGCAGTATTTT
TRBJ2-2,NA,TRBD2,TRBV7-9,CASSLLTSGRRNTGELFF,TGTGCCAGCAGCCTACTGACTAGCGGGAGAAGGAACACCGGGGAGCTGTTTTTT
TRBJ1-1,few,NA,TRBV6-9,CASSYVGEVAFF,TGTGCCAGCAGTTATGTAGGCGAAGTGGCTTTCTTT
TRBJ1-4,NA,TRBD1,TRBV6-2/TRBV6-3,CASVRQGANEKLFF,TGTGCCAGCGTCCGCCAGGGGGCAAATGAAAAACTGTTTTTT
TRBJ2-3,NA,NA,TRBV28,CASSLEGATDTQYF,TGTGCCAGCAGTTTAGAAGGGGCCACAGATACGCAGTATTTT
TRBJ1-1,many,TRBD1,TRBV7-9,CASSVGQLNTEAFF,TGTGCCAGCAGCGTGGGACAGTTGAACACTGAAGCTTTCTTT
TRBJ1-5,many,TRBD1,TRBV7-9,CASSFGTANQPQHF,TGTGCCAGCAGCTTCGGGACAGCAAATCAGCCCCAGCATTTT
TRBJ1-4,NA,NA,TRBV5-4,CASSSPEGDEKLFF,TGTGCCAGCAGCTCCCCGGAGGGAGATGAAAAACTGTTTTTT
TRBJ1-5,few,NA,TRBV28,CASGQSNQPQHF,TGTGCTTCAGGGCAGTCAAATCAGCCCCAGCATTTT
TRBJ2-3,NA,NA,TRBV27,CASSHAGPNTDTQYF,TGTGCCAGCAGCCACGCCGGGCCAAACACAGATACGCAGTATTTT
TRBJ2-1,NA,NA,TRBV30,CAWSPGGFEQFF,TGTGCCTGGAGTCCCGGGGGTTTTGAGCAGTTCTTC
TRBJ2-1,NA,TRBD2,TRBV5-1,CASSLGVVSGMGEQFF,TGCGCCAGCAGCTTGGGAGTGGTTAGCGGGATGGGTGAGCAGTTCTTC
TRBJ2-1,NA,TRBD1,TRBV28,CASSFPRQGPNEQFF,TGTGCCAGCAGTTTCCCCAGACAGGGGCCTAATGAGCAGTTCTTC
TRBJ1-6,few,TRBD1,TRBV9,CASSVEGQGAPLHF,TGTGCCAGCAGCGTAGAGGGACAGGGGGCACCCCTCCACTTT
TRBJ1-2,many,NA,TRBV11-2,CASSLGGHNGYTF,TGTGCCAGCAGCTTAGGTGGGCACAATGGCTACACCTTC
TRBJ2-1,NA,TRBD2,TRBV28,CASSLASGSLEQFF,TGTGCCAGCAGTTTAGCTAGCGGGAGCCTTGAGCAGTTCTTC
TRBJ2-5,many,TRBD2,TRBV12-3/TRBV12-4,CASRPDWTSGDQETQYF,TGTGCCAGCAGACCAGATTGGACTAGCGGAGATCAAGAGACCCAGTACTTC
TRBJ1-2,many,TRBD1,TRBV30,CARQTGGDGYTF,TGTGCCCGGCAGACAGGGGGAGATGGCTACACCTTC
TRBJ1-2,NA,NA,TRBV10-2,CASSESGMSYGYTF,TGCGCCAGCAGTGAATCAGGGATGAGCTATGGCTACACCTTC
TRBJ2-6,NA,TRBD1,TRBV20-1,CSAGRQGAVGANVLTF,TGCAGTGCGGGCCGACAGGGGGCGGTTGGGGCCAACGTCCTGACTTTC
TRBJ2-2,many,NA,TRBV20-1,CSARFRGENTGELFF,TGCAGTGCTAGATTTCGTGGGGAGAACACCGGGGAGCTGTTTTTT
TRBJ2-7,many,TRBD1,TRBV4-2,CASSQILTGRRYEQYF,TGTGCCAGCAGCCAAATACTGACAGGGAGAAGATACGAGCAGTACTTC
TRBJ1-6,NA,NA,TRBV14,CASSQEQVGVSPLHF,TGTGCCAGCAGCCAAGAACAAGTCGGAGTTTCACCCCTCCACTTT
TRBJ2-2,few,NA,TRBV2,CASRYRDSRTGELFF,TGTGCCAGCCGATACCGGGATTCGAGGACCGGGGAGCTGTTTTTT
TRBJ1-1,many,NA,TRBV28,CASSVRNTEAFF,TGTGCCAGCAGCGTTAGGAACACTGAAGCTTTCTTT
TRBJ2-3,NA,NA,TRBV14,CASSQEFQVVTRVRHLSTDTQYF,TGTGCCAGCAGCCAAGAATTTCAAGTGGTGACTAGAGTCCGGCACCTTAGCACAGATACGCAGTATTTT
TRBJ1-5,many,TRBD1,TRBV7-2,CASSSGQPNQPQHF,TGTGCCAGCAGCTCGGGACAGCCAAATCAGCCCCAGCATTTT
TRBJ2-6,many,TRBD1,TRBV6-1,CASSRTGTGANVLTF,TGTGCCAGCAGCAGGACAGGGACTGGGGCCAACGTCCTGACTTTC
TRBJ2-2,few,NA,TRBV24-1,CATSRETGELFF,TGTGCCACCAGTCGGGAAACCGGGGAGCTGTTTTTT
TRBJ1-3,many,NA,TRBV18,CASSPSPVSGNTIYF,TGTGCCAGCTCACCGTCCCCTGTCTCTGGAAACACCATATATTTT
TRBJ2-2,NA,NA,TRBV20-1,CSGLRGTGELFF,TGCAGTGGCCTCAGAGGGACCGGGGAGCTGTTTTTT
TRBJ2-1,many,TRBD2,TRBV7-2,CASSLLGTSGITEQFF,TGTGCCAGCAGCTTACTGGGGACTAGCGGGATTACTGAGCAGTTCTTC
TRBJ2-1,NA,NA,TRBV29-1,CSVGGSRIEGSSYNEQFF,TGCAGCGTTGGAGGATCTAGGATCGAGGGGAGCTCCTACAATGAGCAGTTCTTC
TRBJ1-3,NA,TRBD1,TRBV20-1,CSARSGQGEIYSGNTIYF,TGCAGTGCTAGATCGGGACAGGGGGAAATCTACTCTGGAAACACCATATATTTT
TRBJ2-1,many,NA,TRBV7-2,CASSFRPSSYNEQFF,TGTGCCAGCAGCTTTCGTCCGTCCTCCTACAATGAGCAGTTCTTC
TRBJ2-7,NA,TRBD1,TRBV19,CASIRQGAYEQYF,TGTGCCAGTATTCGGCAGGGGGCCTACGAGCAGTACTTC
TRBJ2-7,NA,TRBD1,TRBV28,CASRGQKYEQYF,TGTGCCAGCAGGGGACAGAAGTACGAGCAGTACTTC
TRBJ2-1,many,TRBD2,TRBV11-2,CASNPISGRYNEQFF,TGTGCCAGCAACCCTATCAGCGGGAGGTACAATGAGCAGTTCTTC
TRBJ1-5,many,NA,TRBV7-8,CASSFRGPGVQPQHF,TGTGCCAGCAGCTTCAGGGGACCGGGCGTCCAGCCCCAGCATTTT
TRBJ1-3,many,NA,TRBV12-3/TRBV12-4,CASSPAAGNTIYF,TGTGCCAGCAGCCCCGCAGCTGGAAACACCATATATTTT
TRBJ2-1,NA,TRBD2,TRBV3-1,CASSPGTSAYEEQFF,TGTGCCAGCAGCCCCGGGACTAGCGCCTATGAGGAGCAGTTCTTC
TRBJ1-2,many,TRBD1,TRBV20-1,CSARDRGSAWGYTF,TGCAGTGCCAGGGACAGGGGCTCCGCGTGGGGCTACACCTTC
TRBJ2-2,many,TRBD2,TRBV30,CAWGTSGITGELFF,TGTGCCTGGGGGACTAGCGGGATAACCGGGGAGCTGTTTTTT
TRBJ2-7,few,TRBD1,TRBV6-2/TRBV6-3,CASSYSPQGAEEQYF,TGTGCCAGCAGTTACTCGCCCCAGGGGGCAGAAGAGCAGTACTTC
TRBJ2-2,NA,TRBD2,TRBV9,CASSPAGVPVTGELFF,TGTGCCAGCAGCCCCGCGGGGGTACCCGTAACCGGGGAGCTGTTTTTT
TRBJ2-5,many,NA,TRBV27,CASSSEETQYF,TGTGCCAGCTCATCCGAAGAGACCCAGTACTTC
TRBJ1-6,NA,NA,TRBV12-3/TRBV12-4,CASSLTETNSPLHF,TGTGCCAGCAGTTTAACTGAAACCAATTCACCCCTCCACTTT
TRBJ2-1,many,TRBD1,TRBV2,CASSESRGNEQFF,TGTGCCAGCAGTGAATCCAGGGGGAATGAGCAGTTCTTC
TRBJ2-7,many,TRBD2,TRBV27,CASRDSSGSSYEQYF,TGTGCCAGCAGGGACTCTAGCGGTTCCTCCTACGAGCAGTACTTC
TRBJ2-1,many,NA,TRBV6-2/TRBV6-3,CASSFNREAHRRDEQFF,TGTGCCAGCAGTTTCAACAGGGAAGCACACCGGAGGGATGAGCAGTTCTTC
TRBJ2-7,many,NA,TRBV3-1,CASSFTASSYEQYF,TGTGCCAGCAGCTTTACAGCCAGCTCCTACGAGCAGTACTTC
TRBJ1-1,few,TRBD1,TRBV20-1,CSAKTGLTEAFF,TGCAGTGCTAAGACAGGGTTAACTGAAGCTTTCTTT
TRBJ2-3,many,TRBD2,TRBV20-1,CSASSGTSTDTQYF,TGCAGTGCTAGTAGCGGGACAAGCACAGATACGCAGTATTTT
TRBJ2-2,NA,NA,TRBV19,CAYRVINTGELFF,TGTGCCTACAGGGTCATTAACACCGGGGAGCTGTTTTTT
TRBJ2-7,many,TRBD2,TRBV13,CASSLGGLVGFEQYF,TGTGCCAGCAGCTTGGGAGGGCTAGTGGGGTTCGAGCAGTACTTC
TRBJ2-6,NA,TRBD1,TRBV24-1,CATSDTGTGTGANVLTF,TGTGCCACCAGTGATACCGGGACAGGGACTGGGGCCAACGTCCTGACTTTC
TRBJ1-4,NA,NA,TRBV7-9,CASSLKNEKLFF,TGTGCCAGCAGCTTAAAGAATGAAAAACTGTTTTTT
TRBJ2-7,few,TRBD2,TRBV7-6,CASSDDGGDYSYEQYF,TGTGCCAGCAGCGACGATGGGGGGGACTACTCCTACGAGCAGTACTTC